Below, 21 T cell receptor beta chains from the same sample are listed, as sequenced in a study of T cell responses to AZD1222 COVID-19 vaccine. Only in-frame clones appear in the TCRdb table, and some are missing; sequencing was by immunoSEQ multiplex PCR. The sample shows about 130,000 clones, roughly 87% of them seen only once. The source was peripheral blood, collected on day 0 of AZD1222 vaccination. All receptors come from an adult in good health.

The chain is built from TRBV30 and TRBJ1-1, with TRBD1 matching 8 bases. This CDR3 has 13 residues. Germline CDR1 GTSNPN, CDR2 SVGIG (reference sequence). The V and J ends lost 3 bases and 8 bases, in that order; junction bases with no gene match: 8. The CDR3 spells CAWRRTGGREAFF. DNA for the CDR3: TGTGCCTGGAGAAGAACAGGGGGAAGGGAAGCTTTCTTT.

J is TRBJ2-3 and V is TRBV7-9; D is ambiguous. The V gene's germline CDR1 is SEHNR and CDR2 FQNEAQ (reference sequence). V dropped 8 bases and J dropped 3 bases, with 9 bases sitting between them. The CDR3 covers 12 residues. This CDR3 is CASGRSTDTQYF. The CDR3 region has the DNA TGTGCCAGCGGACGCAGTACAGATACGCAGTATTTT.

There are a few counts of this clone. The gene calls are TRBV5-1 and TRBJ1-6; no reliable D call. Trimming cost V 0 bases and J 7 bases, with 11 bases left between them. The CDR3 is made up of 15 amino acids. Per germline, CDR1 SGHRS and CDR2 YFSETQ. For the CDR3, the DNA is TGCGCCAGCAGCTTGGCCTTGGACGGAAATTCACCCCTCCACTTT. The encoded protein is CASSLALDGNSPLHF.

In this sample, this clone turned up a few times. The chain employs TRBV30 and TRBJ1-5, with 7 bases fitting TRBD1. Germline lookup yields CDR1 GTSNPN and CDR2 SVGIG (reference sequence). CDR3 length equals 19 residues. V trimming: 3 bases; J trimming: 1 base; junction bases outside the gene matches: 18. Written as DNA, the CDR3 is TGTGCCTGGAGCCCCCCGACAGGGTGGAGAGGAAGGAGCAATCAGCCCCAGCATTTT. Its translation is CAWSPPTGWRGRSNQPQHF.

This clone has only a few counts. The V call is TRBV6-2 or TRBV6-3, the J call TRBJ1-1; D not certain. The CDR3 consists of 14 residues. Trimming cost V 5 bases and J 1 base, with 11 bases left between them. Germline loops: CDR1 MNHEY, CDR2 SVGEGT. Here the CDR3 DNA reads TGTGCCAGCAGTCGCATATATACGAACACTGAAGCTTTCTTT. Translation gives CASSRIYTNTEAFF.

V gene TRBV11-1 combines with J gene TRBJ1-2; 9 bases agree with TRBD1. The trim removed 1 base at V and 9 bases at J, leaving 9 bases unmatched. Germline CDR1 reads SGHAT; CDR2 reads FQDESV (reference sequence). This CDR3 has 15 residues. CDR3 residues: CASSLEGGQGRRYTF. The CDR3 bases are TGTGCCAGCAGCTTAGAGGGTGGACAGGGGAGACGCTACACCTTC.

The chain recombines TRBV6-1 with TRBJ2-5; D not certain. CDR1 MNHNS and CDR2 SASEGT come from the germline V gene. The V gene lost 4 bases and the J gene lost 4 bases, with 19 bases spanning the gap. The CDR3 has 16 amino acids. This CDR3 reads CASSGSQAGPRETQYF. The CDR3 DNA reads TGTGCCAGCAGTGGATCGCAAGCCGGCCCTCGAGAGACCCAGTACTTC.

The chain couples TRBV7-9 to TRBJ1-4, with D unresolved. This CDR3 spans 12 amino acids. Germline CDR1 and CDR2: SEHNR and FQNEAQ (reference sequence). The V gene lost 1 base and the J gene lost 5 bases, with 2 bases spanning the gap. CDR3 DNA: TGTGCCAGCAGCTTAGTGAATGAAAAACTGTTTTTT. This encodes CASSLVNEKLFF.

The rearrangement links TRBV28 to TRBJ2-1; 7 bases align to TRBD2. Germline V gene lookup returns CDR1 MDHEN and CDR2 SYDVKM. The CDR3 covers 13 residues. The V segment lost 6 bases and the J segment 9 bases; nucleotides outside the gene matches: 8. The CDR3 region has the DNA TGTGCCAGCAGCCAGCACGGGGAGGGTGAGCAGTTCTTC. Translation: CASSQHGEGEQFF.

The V and J genes are TRBV24-1 and TRBJ2-5; 10 bases fit TRBD2. This CDR3 spans 14 amino acids. Unmatched junction bases numbered 9, after V lost 11 bases and J lost 4 bases. Germline CDR1 KGHDR, CDR2 SFDVKD. The CDR3 DNA follows: TGTGCCAAAAGACTAGCGGGCGTCGGAGAGACCCAGTACTTC. It yields the protein CAKRLAGVGETQYF.

The J gene is TRBJ2-5, the V gene TRBV6-2 or TRBV6-3; D is perhaps TRBD2 (7 bases). This CDR3 comprises 15 residues. From germline, CDR1 is MNHEY and CDR2 SVGEGT. Trimming removed 5 bases at V and 9 bases at J, with 22 bases between. CDR3 region: CASSDPGGPPGAQYF. The CDR3 DNA reads TGTGCCAGCAGTGACCCGGGGGGACCGCCAGGGGCCCAGTACTTC.

This chain joins TRBV28 and TRBJ2-2; a weak D match, TRBD1 (5 bases). V lost 5 bases and J lost 5, with 21 bases in between. The CDR3 loop spans 17 amino acids. The V gene's germline CDR1 is MDHEN and CDR2 SYDVKM. The CDR3 reads CASSPPRQRLPTGELFF. CDR3 bases: TGTGCCAGCAGTCCACCCCGACAGAGGTTACCTACCGGGGAGCTGTTTTTT. Supplemented by reference TRBV28 and TRBJ2-2, the full variable domain reads DVKVTQSSRYLVKRTGEKVFLECVQDMDHENMFWYRQDPGLGLRLIYFSYDVKMKEKGDIPEGYSVSREKKERFSLILESASTNQTSMYLCASSPPRQRLPTGELFFGEGSRLTVL.

The V gene is TRBV11-2, the J gene TRBJ2-7; D ambiguous. V lost 5 bases, J lost 3 bases, and 11 bases lay in between. This CDR3 spans 13 amino acids. Germline-derived CDR1 and CDR2 are SGHAT and FQNNGV. CDR3 coding DNA: TGTGCCAGCAGCCCCGCCAGGAGCTACGAGCAGTACTTC. This codes for CASSPARSYEQYF.

The chain combines TRBV6-5 with TRBJ2-3, with D uncertain. Germline V CDR1 and CDR2: MNHEY, SVGAGI. V was cut by 6 bases and J by 5 bases, with 6 bases left in between. The length of the CDR3 is 11 residues. The CDR3 nucleotides read TGTGCCAGCAGGATTCAAGATACGCAGTATTTT. Amino acid sequence: CASRIQDTQYF.

This chain uses TRBV28 with TRBJ1-6; the D gene is possibly TRBD1 (5 bases). Per the germline V gene, CDR1 is MDHEN and CDR2 is SYDVKM. The ends were cut back, 7 bases at V and 1 base at J, with 8 bases in the middle. This CDR3 is built from 14 residues. This chain's CDR3 is CASIRQSYNSPLHF. The CDR3 nucleotides read TGTGCCAGCATAAGACAGTCCTATAATTCACCCCTCCACTTT.

The V gene is TRBV10-3, the J gene TRBJ1-4; TRBD1 is a possible D gene (6 bases). In germline, CDR1 is ENHRY, CDR2 SYGVKD. CDR3 length: 15 residues. V lost 3 bases to trimming and J lost 4 bases, with 12 bases between them. The CDR3 sequence is CAISDSGQINEKLFF. The CDR3 nucleotides are TGTGCCATCAGTGATTCCGGACAGATTAATGAAAAACTGTTTTTT.

V is TRBV27 and J is TRBJ2-2; 8 bases match TRBD1. In germline, CDR1 is MNHEY, CDR2 SMNVEV (reference sequence). This CDR3 spans 14 amino acids. Losses at the gene ends were 10 bases for V and 5 bases for J; bases not matched to a gene: 9. The CDR3 spells CATWTGLDTGELFF. CDR3 nucleotides: TGTGCCACCTGGACAGGGTTAGATACCGGGGAGCTGTTTTTT.

The gene calls are TRBV30 and TRBJ1-1; D is unclear. Looked up from germline, CDR1 is GTSNPN and CDR2 is SVGIG (reference sequence). The CDR3 is made up of 13 amino acids. Trimming took off 0 bases at V and 0 bases at J, with 5 bases between the two ends. DNA for the CDR3: TGTGCCTGGAGTGTACGCGTGAACACTGAAGCTTTCTTT. This gives the protein CAWSVRVNTEAFF. Full variable domain (missing parts from reference TRBV30 and TRBJ1-1): SQTIHQWPATLVQPVGSPLSLECTVEGTSNPNLYWYRQAAGRGLQLLFYSVGIGQISSEVPQNLSASRPQDRQFILSSKKLLLSDSGFYLCAWSVRVNTEAFFGQGTRLTVV.

The gene calls are TRBV4-1 and TRBJ2-7; D is possibly TRBD2 (6 bases). The CDR3 is 15 residues long. Deletions cut 4 bases from V and 2 bases from J, with 15 bases between. Germline V CDR1 and CDR2: MGHRA, YSYEKL. CDR3: CASSLNGRGPYEQYF. CDR3 sequence (DNA): TGCGCCAGCAGCCTTAACGGGCGGGGTCCCTACGAGCAGTACTTC.

The J gene is TRBJ1-1, the V gene TRBV6-5; maybe TRBD1 (6 bases). The CDR3 totals 15 residues. CDR1 is MNHEY, CDR2 SVGAGI, per germline. Trimming removed 7 bases from V and 11 bases from J, with 26 bases in between. The CDR3 region is CASTYGDTAGSGAFF. The CDR3, as DNA: TGTGCCAGCACCTACGGGGACACGGCCGGGAGTGGTGCTTTCTTT.

The V call is TRBV5-1, the J call TRBJ1-4, with 7 nucleotides matching TRBD1. The germline gives CDR1 SGHRS, CDR2 YFSETQ. CDR3 length: 16 residues. V was pared by 3 bases and J by 0 bases, with 5 bases of the junction left unmatched. This CDR3 is CASSSGTDATNEKLFF. The CDR3 DNA is TGCGCCAGCAGCTCGGGGACAGACGCAACTAATGAAAAACTGTTTTTT. Combining the CDR3 with reference TRBV5-1 and TRBJ1-4 gives the whole variable domain KAGVTQTPRYLIKTRGQQVTLSCSPISGHRSVSWYQQTPGQGLQFLFEYFSETQRNKGNFPGRFSGRQFSNSRSEMNVSTLELGDSALYLCASSSGTDATNEKLFFGSGTQLSVL.